This T cell receptor (beta chain) derives from a study of vaccination and CD4 T cells after COVID-19. Study summary: The cells in question were stimulated using overlapping spike peptides derived from SARS-CoV-2, HCoV-NL63, HCoV-OC43 and HCoV-229E. Findings of the study overall: Median numbers of SARS-CoV-2-reactive clonotypes increased from around 19 to 38 (not a significant change).

This clonotype has a single count. The antigen is undetermined. This sample's treatment: approximately nine-day PBMC culture with coronavirus spike peptide pools or control peptides (ViraFEST assay). TCRs were sequenced by ViraFEST after antigen-specific T cells had been expanded with peptide pools. PCR positivity was dated March to December 2020, before US Alpha, Beta and Delta variants. The CDR3 loop spans 13 amino acids. The trim removed 2 bases at V and 3 bases at J, leaving 2 bases unmatched. Per the germline V gene, CDR1 is SGHRS and CDR2 is YFSETQ. Sequencing of the DNA from cultured CD4+ T cells was carried out with the Oncomine TCR Beta short-read assay. TCRdb re-analysed the PCR reads in MiXCR, keeping a single row per CDR3 protein. The data show approximately 6,600 distinct CDR3 sequences, 20% to 25% seen once.

The origin of this receptor is a human donor who had recovered from COVID-19. The material was CD4+ T cells from blood, cultured in vitro, obtained after SARS-CoV-2 vaccination. The chain recombines TRBV5-1 with TRBJ2-7; 7 bases are a match to TRBD1. This CDR3 reads CASSFAGGYEQYF. For the CDR3, the DNA is TGCGCCAGCAGCTTCGCAGGGGGCTACGAGCAGTACTTC.